This TCR beta chain is drawn from a study of post-analysis software for immune sequencing data. Findings of the study overall: Samples from a shared batch, those prepared together, strongly co-clustered by F measure. Patients had higher frequencies than controls of roughly five TRBV segments, including TRBV5-6, TRBV5-1 and TRBV20-1. Normalized Chao1 diversity was significantly reduced in patients versus controls.

Each TCR beta cDNA library carried unique molecular identifiers. TCRdb reprocessed the PCR reads with MiXCR, giving one entry per CDR3 protein. Seen here are about 400,000 distinct CDR3 sequences, around 37% observed once, and the top ten hold 10% to 15%. This CDR3 has 14 residues. V lost 2 bases to trimming and J lost 5 bases, with 13 bases between them. Germline V gene data show CDR1 as SNHLY and CDR2 as FYNNEI. Only a few counts were recorded for this clonotype. Its antigen is not known. V gene TRBV2 combines with J gene TRBJ2-7; possible D gene TRBD1, 5 bases. Sequencing input: blood. The source of this sequence is a girl between 5 and 17 years old with multiple sclerosis. The CDR3 nucleotides read TGTGCCAGCAGTGAAAAAGGGGTTAGGAACGAGCAGTACTTC. Translation: CASSEKGVRNEQYF. Full variable domain (rest looked up from reference TRBV2 and TRBJ2-7): EPEVTQTPSHQVTQMGQEVILRCVPISNHLYFYWYRQILGQKVEFLVSFYNNEISEKSEIFDDQFSVERPDGSNFTLKIRSTKLEDSAMYFCASSEKGVRNEQYFGPGTRLTVT.